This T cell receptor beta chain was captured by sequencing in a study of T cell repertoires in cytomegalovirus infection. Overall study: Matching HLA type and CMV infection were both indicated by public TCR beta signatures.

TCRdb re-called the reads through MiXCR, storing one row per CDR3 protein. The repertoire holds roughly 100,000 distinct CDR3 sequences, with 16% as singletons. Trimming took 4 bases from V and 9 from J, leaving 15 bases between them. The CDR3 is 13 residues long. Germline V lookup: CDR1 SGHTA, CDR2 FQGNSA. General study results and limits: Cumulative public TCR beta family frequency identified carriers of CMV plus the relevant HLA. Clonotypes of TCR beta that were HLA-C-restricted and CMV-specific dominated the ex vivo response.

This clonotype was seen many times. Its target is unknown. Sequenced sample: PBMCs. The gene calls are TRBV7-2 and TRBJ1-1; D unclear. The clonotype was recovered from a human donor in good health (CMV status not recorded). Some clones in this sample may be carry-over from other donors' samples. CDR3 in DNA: TGTGCCAGCAGCTCTACTCCAACAGCAAAAGCTTTCTTT. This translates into CASSSTPTAKAFF.